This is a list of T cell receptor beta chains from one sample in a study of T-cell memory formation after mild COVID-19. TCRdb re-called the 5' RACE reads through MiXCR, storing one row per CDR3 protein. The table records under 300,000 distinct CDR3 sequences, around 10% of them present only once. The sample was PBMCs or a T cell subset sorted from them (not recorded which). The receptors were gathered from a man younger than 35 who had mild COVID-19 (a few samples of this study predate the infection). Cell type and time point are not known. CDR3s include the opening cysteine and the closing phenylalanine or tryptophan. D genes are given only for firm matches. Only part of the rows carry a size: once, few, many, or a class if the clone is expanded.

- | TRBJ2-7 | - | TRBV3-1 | TGTGCCAGCAGCAATTCGGAGGCGGGCGAGCAGTACTTC | CASSNSEAGEQYF
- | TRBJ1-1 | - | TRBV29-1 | TGCAGCGTTGGGGCGGGGGACTATGAAGCTTTCTTT | CSVGAGDYEAFF
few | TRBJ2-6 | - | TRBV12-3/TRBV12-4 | TGTGCCAGCAGTTTACGGGGCCTGCAGGCTGGCGTCCTGACTTTC | CASSLRGLQAGVLTF
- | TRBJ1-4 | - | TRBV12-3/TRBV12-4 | TGTGCCAGCAGCATACCGGGAGAGGCGAAGTTTTTT | CASSIPGEAKFF
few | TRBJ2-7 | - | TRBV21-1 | TGTGCCAGCAGCAAAATGGACTGGGGACACGGCGAGCAGTACTTC | CASSKMDWGHGEQYF
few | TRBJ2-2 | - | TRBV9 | TGTGCCAGCAGCGACCAGGTTGCCGGGGAGCTGTTTTTT | CASSDQVAGELFF
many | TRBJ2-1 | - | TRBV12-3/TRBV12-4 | TGTGCCAGCAGTTTCCTACTGGACTCCCAATCCTACAATGAGCAGTTCTTC | CASSFLLDSQSYNEQFF
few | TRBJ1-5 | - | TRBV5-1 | TGCGCCAGCAGCTTGGCCTATGGGGGGCATAGCAATCAGCCCCAGCATTTT | CASSLAYGGHSNQPQHF
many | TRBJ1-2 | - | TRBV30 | TGTGCCTGGAGTGATTACCGGGACACCTATGGCTACACCTTC | CAWSDYRDTYGYTF
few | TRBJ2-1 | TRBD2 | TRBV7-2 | TGTGCCAGCAGCTTAGGTGGGGCGCGGGGGAGGGGTGAGCAGTTCTTC | CASSLGGARGRGEQFF
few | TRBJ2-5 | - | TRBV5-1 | TGCGCCAGCAGCTTGGGTCGCGGGGTGGTTCTGGTGGAGACCCAGTACTTC | CASSLGRGVVLVETQYF
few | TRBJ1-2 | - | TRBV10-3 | TGTGCCATCAAAGGACAGCGGGTTAACTATGGCTACACCTTC | CAIKGQRVNYGYTF
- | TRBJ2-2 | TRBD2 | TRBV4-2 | TGTGCCAGCAGCCAAGATGGCCCGGGGGGCACCGGGGAGCTGTTTTTT | CASSQDGPGGTGELFF
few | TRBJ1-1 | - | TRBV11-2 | TGTGCCAGCAGCTCGCGACAGGCCCCCACTGAAGCTTTCTTT | CASSSRQAPTEAFF
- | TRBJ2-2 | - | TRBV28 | TGTGCCAGCTTGAGAGGGAACACCGGGGAGCTGTTTTTT | CASLRGNTGELFF
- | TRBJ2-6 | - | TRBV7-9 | TGTGCCAGCAGCTCGAGGCTTTCTGGGGCCAACGTCCTGACTTTC | CASSSRLSGANVLTF
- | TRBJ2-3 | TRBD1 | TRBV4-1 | TGCGCCAGCAGCCAATGGGACAGGGGGCGAGAAGATACGCAGTATTTT | CASSQWDRGREDTQYF
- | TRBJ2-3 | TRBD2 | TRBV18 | TGTGCCAGCTCACCCCGGCGGGGGGATATCACAGATACGCAGTATTTT | CASSPRRGDITDTQYF
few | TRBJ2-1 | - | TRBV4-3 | TGCGCCAGCAGCCAGGTGGGACGGGGGTACAATGAGCAGTTCTTC | CASSQVGRGYNEQFF